Following are 2 T cell receptor beta chains from one sample sequenced in a study of identical twins. TCRdb itself ran the 5' RACE reads through MiXCR, one entry per CDR3 protein. The repertoire consists of 1.5 million to 2 million distinct CDR3 sequences, with under 35% occurring once and the leading ten covering 0.25% to 0.3%. Sequenced input: cord blood. The source of these receptors is a newborn girl in good health.

The genes are TRBV3-1 and TRBJ2-5, with D maybe TRBD2 (6 bases). This CDR3 is built from 15 residues. Germline CDR1 is LGHDT and CDR2 is YNNKEL (reference sequence). V was trimmed by 0 bases and J by 3 bases, leaving 11 bases between them. CDR3 DNA sequence: TGTGCCAGCAGCCAAGAGAAGGGCGGGAAAGAGACCCAGTACTTC. This sequence encodes CASSQEKGGKETQYF.

The chain links TRBV29-1 to TRBJ2-3; 9 bases line up with TRBD1. Germline loops: CDR1 SQVTM, CDR2 ANQGSEA. The CDR3 is made up of 14 amino acids. J gave up 0 bases and V 5 bases, and 3 bases lay outside the gene matches. The CDR3 spells CSVKQGASTDTQYF. The CDR3 DNA reads as TGCAGCGTTAAACAGGGGGCGAGCACAGATACGCAGTATTTT.